The clone carrying this TCR beta chain has a count of ten or more. Its antigen is undetermined. The sample belongs to a study of T cell repertoires in cytomegalovirus infection. Study information: CMV infection together with matching HLA type was indicated by public TCR beta signatures. Points from the study as a whole: Public TCR beta family frequency separated CMV-and-HLA carriers, including in an independent cohort. What dominated the ex vivo response were HLA-C-restricted CMV-specific TCR beta clonotypes.

TCRdb fed the reads into MiXCR, producing one record per CDR3 protein. Of 650,000 to 900,000 distinct CDR3 sequences listed, roughly 28% were seen once; the top ten hold under 15%. The length of the CDR3 is 16 residues. With 4 bases removed from V and 0 bases from J, the gap between germline ends came to 15 bases. CDR1 and CDR2 (germline): SGHTA, FQGNSA. Material: cultured CD8+ T cells from PBMCs, obtained from culture after CMV antigen stimulation. The genes are TRBV7-2 and TRBJ1-1; D is perhaps TRBD1 (6 bases). This TCR came from a human donor in good health (CMV status not recorded). Some clones in this sample may be carry-over from other donors' samples. CDR3 residues: CASSYIRGFMNTEAFF. DNA for the CDR3: TGTGCCAGCAGCTATATCAGGGGATTTATGAACACTGAAGCTTTCTTT.